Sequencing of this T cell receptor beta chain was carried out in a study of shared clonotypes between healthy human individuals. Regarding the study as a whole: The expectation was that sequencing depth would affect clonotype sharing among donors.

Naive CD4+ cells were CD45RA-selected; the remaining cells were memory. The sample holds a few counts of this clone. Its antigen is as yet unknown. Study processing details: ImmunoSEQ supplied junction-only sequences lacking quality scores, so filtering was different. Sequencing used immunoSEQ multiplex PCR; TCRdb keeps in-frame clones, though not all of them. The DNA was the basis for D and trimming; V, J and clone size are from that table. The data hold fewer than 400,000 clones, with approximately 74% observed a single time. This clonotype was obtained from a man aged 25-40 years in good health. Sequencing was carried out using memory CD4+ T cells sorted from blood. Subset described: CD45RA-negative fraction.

CDR3 bases: TGTGCCAGCAGTTACGGGACTAGCGCCTACGAGCAGTACTTC. This codes for CASSYGTSAYEQYF. The V gene is TRBV6-6, the J gene TRBJ2-7; 10 nucleotides agree with TRBD2. V was clipped by 2 bases and J by 2 bases; unmatched bases: 0. CDR3 length: 14 residues. Germline V CDR1 and CDR2: MNHNY, SVGAGI (reference sequence).